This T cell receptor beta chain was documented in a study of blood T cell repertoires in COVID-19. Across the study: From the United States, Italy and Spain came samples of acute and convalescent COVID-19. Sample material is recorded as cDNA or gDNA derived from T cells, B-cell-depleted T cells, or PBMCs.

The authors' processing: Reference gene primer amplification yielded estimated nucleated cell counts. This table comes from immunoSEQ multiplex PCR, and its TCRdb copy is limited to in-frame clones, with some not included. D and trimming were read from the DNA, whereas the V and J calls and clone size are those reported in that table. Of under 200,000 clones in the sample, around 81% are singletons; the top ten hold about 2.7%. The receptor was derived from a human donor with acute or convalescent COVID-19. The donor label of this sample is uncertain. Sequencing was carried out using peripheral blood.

This CDR3 is CASSLATGRAEQYF. CDR3 DNA sequence: TGTGCCAGCAGCTTAGCGACCGGGAGGGCCGAGCAGTACTTC. This chain uses TRBV7-2 with TRBJ2-7; 8 bases align to TRBD2. The CDR3 covers 14 residues. With V trimmed by 0 bases and J by 6 bases, 4 bases remained unmatched. Germline-derived CDR1 and CDR2 are SGHTA and FQGNSA.